This T cell receptor (beta chain) was captured in a study of T cells in Graves' hyperthyroidism and ophthalmopathy (dated by TCRdb to the late 2010s). Study-level background: A discovery cohort of roughly 100 patients, 43 with Graves' ophthalmopathy and more than 55 with stable Graves' hyperthyroidism, was used to find distinguishing TCR V-J signatures. Whether ophthalmopathy could be predicted prospectively was tested in an independent validation cohort made up of approximately 19 hyperthyroidism patients plus 17 patients who later progressed to ophthalmopathy. The 75 to 100 discovery patients were divided at random into training and test sets in a 7:3 ratio. In addition, the study compared T-cell repertoires in thyroid tissue and in blood from roughly 6 Graves' hyperthyroidism patients. After sampling, hyperthyroidism patients received methimazole starting at 30 mg daily, and ophthalmopathy patients received high-dose intravenous methylprednisolone. TCR Vbeta CDR3 sequencing of approximately 140 peripheral blood samples (approximately 44 ophthalmopathy, about 75 hyperthyroidism and roughly 17 progressor patients) is reported in the paper. Here is what the overall study found, with its caveats: Sample size was not statistically predetermined, and investigators were not blinded to group allocation. In validation, progression to ophthalmopathy was predicted by the model with 70.59% sensitivity and roughly 76% specificity, a median of about 6.4 months before onset. Most expanded thyroid clonotypes (frequency above 0.001) were also found in blood, which suggests that blood repertoires may mirror thyroid immune responses. In cross-validation, a model built on a 13 V-J signature told ophthalmopathy apart from stable hyperthyroidism with roughly 87% sensitivity and roughly 83% specificity, and in testing the same model reached 80%/75%.

Amplification of TCR beta CDR3 regions was carried out from RNA transcripts. The first round of RT-PCR for the TCR CDR3 was performed with the HTBI primer set and the Qiagen OneStep RT-PCR kit. Libraries were constructed in a second round of multiplex PCR, after which size selection and purification were carried out. Paired-end sequencing of the libraries was performed with 100 bp reads on an Illumina HiSeq2000. Per the authors' processing: SOAPnuke was used to process the raw data, throwing out any read that contained adapters or uncalled bases, had a mean Phred below 15, or lacked an exact constant-primer or identifier match. COPE v1.2.5 was used to merge the high-quality paired reads, and each unique nucleotide sequence was defined as a clonotype. MiTCR v1.1 was used to align clonotypes to the IMGT TRBV, TRBD and TRBJ reference segments. The analysis was restricted to V-J combinations with a frequency above 0.0001, which together covered about 99% of the repertoires. The TCS score was defined as F50 (clonal expansion) divided by E x V (chaos), with BLOSUM62-based TCRdist calculated between CDR3 peptides within each V-J. Welch's t-statistics and random forest reduced 514 V-J features to roughly 13, which were used in a naive Bayes classifier (R e1071). The Morisita-Horn index was used to measure how similar the thyroid and blood repertoires were. TCRdb trimmed public reads at Q25 via fastp, called clones via MiXCR and kept in-frame beta chains. Every entry covers one CDR3 protein and lists the most common genes and DNA from its rows. The V and J calls and clone size come from TCRdb's table, not from the authors' own analysis. The sample profile shows over 500,000 distinct CDR3 sequences; about 45% of them were found once. The biggest ten clones account for around two fifths of the sample.

Exclusion was applied to patients with uncontrolled infections, other autoimmune diseases, pregnancy or lactation. Clinical symptoms, serum thyroxine and TRAb, thyroid ultrasound, and orbital computed tomography formed the basis for the diagnoses. Trizol reagent was used to extract total RNA, and RNA quality was then checked on an Agilent 2100 Bioanalyzer. For this clonotype: The antigen this receptor binds is unknown. Just one base apart from a much larger clone, this may be a read error.

Including cysteine and phenylalanine, the CDR3 has 16 amino acids. The read is trimmed to its CDR3 DNA, 48 bases read in frame from base 1. For this chain, trimming is 0 bases at the V end and 1 base at the J end, and the number of junction bases without a gene match is 4. According to the germline V gene (reference sequence), CDR1 reads DFQATT and CDR2 reads SNEGSKA. This sequence originates from an adult woman with Graves' disease, either hyperthyroidism or ophthalmopathy (not recorded which). The source material was peripheral blood or thyroid tissue (not recorded which). The sequence is built from TRBV20-1 and TRBJ2-2; a stretch of 8 junction bases matches TRBD2. The DNA sequence is TGCAGTGCTAGAGAGGGACTAGTGGAGAACACCGGGGAGCTGTTTTTT. The encoded protein is CSAREGLVENTGELFF.